This is a list of T cell receptor beta chains from one sample in a study of blood T cell repertoires in COVID-19. Sequencing used immunoSEQ multiplex PCR; TCRdb keeps in-frame clones, though not all of them. The table shows about 200,000 clones, with over 75% occurring only once. The sequenced sample consisted of peripheral blood. The receptor set was obtained from a man in his fifties or sixties with COVID-19, enrolled during active disease. CDR3s include the opening cysteine and the closing phenylalanine or tryptophan. Size is omitted from some rows. Given values are once, few, many or a class for expanded clones.

clone_size: .; j_call: TRBJ1-6; v_call: TRBV4-3; cdr3_aa: CASSQEPLGNSPLHF
clone_size: once; j_call: TRBJ2-5; v_call: TRBV27; cdr3_aa: CASRSSGGVQETQYF
clone_size: .; j_call: TRBJ1-4; v_call: TRBV9; cdr3_aa: CASSQTATNEKLFF
clone_size: .; j_call: TRBJ2-1; v_call: TRBV23-1; cdr3_aa: CASSQFGGSNGNEQFF
clone_size: few; j_call: TRBJ2-7; v_call: TRBV27; cdr3_aa: CASSLRVAGGPYEQYF
clone_size: .; j_call: TRBJ2-2; v_call: TRBV2; cdr3_aa: CASSEAEFANTGELFF
clone_size: .; j_call: TRBJ2-5; v_call: TRBV11-3; cdr3_aa: CASSSRGGGPEETQYF
clone_size: once; j_call: TRBJ2-5; v_call: TRBV7-3; cdr3_aa: CASSLRQGAGETQYF
clone_size: .; j_call: TRBJ1-2; v_call: TRBV7-2; cdr3_aa: CASSIGWGRNGYTF
clone_size: .; j_call: TRBJ2-1; v_call: TRBV28; cdr3_aa: CASSPGGGGDHEQFF
clone_size: .; j_call: TRBJ1-2; v_call: TRBV5-1; cdr3_aa: CASSVTGTGGRNYGYTF
clone_size: .; j_call: TRBJ2-7; v_call: TRBV3-1/TRBV3-2; cdr3_aa: CASSQAPTGSYEQYF
clone_size: .; j_call: TRBJ2-6; v_call: TRBV28; cdr3_aa: CASSLYDAGNSGANVLTF
clone_size: .; j_call: TRBJ2-4; v_call: TRBV7-9; cdr3_aa: CASSVLAGEKNIQYF
clone_size: .; j_call: TRBJ1-5; v_call: TRBV5-4; cdr3_aa: CASSLHLQQPQHF
clone_size: .; j_call: TRBJ1-5; v_call: TRBV30; cdr3_aa: CAWDGTGGQPQHF